This is a list of T cell receptor beta chains from one sample in a study of patients with pleural tuberculosis. TCRdb re-derived calls from the reads in MiXCR, one entry per CDR3 protein. The sample gives tens of thousands of distinct CDR3 sequences, approximately 7.5% of which show up once; roughly 16% is in the top ten. The source of these receptors is a human donor with pleural tuberculosis. Both conserved end residues are trimmed from each CDR3. For some rows the clone size is stated as once, few or many, or as a class when expanded; others skip it.

v_call,j_call,clone_size,cdr3_aa
TRBV29-1,TRBJ2-3,few,SVGTDTQY
TRBV11-1,TRBJ1-1,many,ASSLIDRNTEAF
TRBV2,TRBJ1-1,many,ASSGGINTEAF
TRBV4-2,TRBJ1-1,many,ASSQDTERATEAF
TRBV6-2/TRBV6-3,TRBJ1-6,.,ASSYRGRGSPLH
TRBV5-4,TRBJ2-2,many,ASSLAGFNTGELF
TRBV20-1,TRBJ1-5,many,SAREGGPPQH
TRBV6-1,TRBJ2-1,.,ASSEDFLTEQF
TRBV20-1,TRBJ1-1,many,SASVSGQGLTEAF
TRBV10-3,TRBJ2-7,many,AIRPGLAYEQY
TRBV20-1,TRBJ1-1,many,SARPTGKYVDTEAF
TRBV5-1,TRBJ2-2,.,ASSLDQFTGELF
TRBV20-1,TRBJ1-1,many,SARGTKTGYEAF
TRBV20-1,TRBJ2-5,many,SARVGQGETQY
TRBV11-1,TRBJ2-1,many,ASSLDKAGEQF
TRBV29-1,TRBJ1-2,few,SVFGTFYGYT
TRBV29-1,TRBJ1-1,few,SVVGGASTEAF
TRBV12-3/TRBV12-4,TRBJ2-1,many,ASSLLDPGGYNEQF
TRBV2,TRBJ1-1,.,ASSPGQGYTEAF
TRBV3-1,TRBJ1-3,many,ASSPDRAGNTIY
TRBV6-2/TRBV6-3,TRBJ2-2,many,ASSYSTPTGELF
TRBV29-1,TRBJ1-1,few,SVGVEGEAF
TRBV20-1,TRBJ1-1,many,SASGPSREAF
TRBV12-3/TRBV12-4,TRBJ1-5,many,ASRRTGTGVNQPQH
TRBV28,TRBJ2-3,many,ASSSASSTDTQY
TRBV11-2,TRBJ2-3,many,ASSSRGRGTDTQY
TRBV6-1,TRBJ1-5,many,ASSGGVDRGNQPQH
TRBV6-2/TRBV6-3,TRBJ2-5,few,ASSYRTSGEQETQY
TRBV11-2,TRBJ2-5,few,ASSLGAGLQETQY
TRBV11-2,TRBJ1-1,many,ASSQSVNTEAF
TRBV19,TRBJ1-2,many,ASSNQAPGTYYGYT
TRBV11-2,TRBJ2-6,.,ATRGSGANVLT
TRBV11-2,TRBJ1-2,many,ASSLLGTANYGYT
TRBV13,TRBJ1-1,many,ASSRLNTGFLNTEAF
TRBV5-4,TRBJ2-1,.,ASSLEEWAEQF
TRBV5-8,TRBJ2-7,.,ASSLLTEQY
TRBV20-1,TRBJ2-7,many,SATPTGGASYEQY
TRBV20-1,TRBJ2-7,many,SAPNTYEQY
TRBV5-1,TRBJ1-1,many,ASSRQGDTEAF
TRBV27,TRBJ1-6,many,ASSSLLNSPLH
TRBV11-1,TRBJ1-1,many,ASSLGAGLTEAF
TRBV5-1,TRBJ2-5,.,ASSSGGTGSQETQY
TRBV28,TRBJ2-3,many,ASRETGRDNTQY
TRBV20-1,TRBJ1-5,many,SASADSNQPQH
TRBV11-2,TRBJ2-5,many,ASSLFGGEETQY
TRBV12-3/TRBV12-4,TRBJ2-2,many,ASSLEWGQGDTGELF
TRBV20-1,TRBJ2-5,many,SALVGGSETQY
TRBV5-1,TRBJ1-1,.,ASSRGFGEGTEAF
TRBV20-1,TRBJ2-3,many,SANVGGYTQY
TRBV25-1,TRBJ2-7,many,ASSALRGLVNEQY